The clone carrying this TCR beta chain was seen only a few times. The antigen is unknown. RNA transcripts served as the template for amplifying TCR beta CDR3 regions. Primed by the HTBI set, a first-round RT-PCR was run on the TCR CDR3. One entry per CDR3 protein results from TCRdb running MiXCR on the multiplex PCR reads. Among 500,000 or so distinct CDR3 sequences listed, roughly 18% were seen once. Ophthalmopathy cases scored 3 or more on the Clinical Activity Score and 4 or more on NOSPECS grade, with duration below 3 months. The germline CDR1 and CDR2 sequences are SGHNT and YENEEA. Germline trimming cut 5 bases from V and 9 bases from J; bases unmatched to any gene: 5. The CDR3 covers 12 residues. These data come from a study of T cells in Graves' hyperthyroidism and ophthalmopathy. Study-wide results and caveats: Separating ophthalmopathy from stable hyperthyroidism was achieved by a 13 V-J model.

This rearrangement joins TRBV11-3 to TRBJ2-3; TRBD1 matches 7 bases. Sequencing was carried out using blood. The sequence was collected from a young woman with Graves' ophthalmopathy. CDR3 nucleotides: TGTGCCAGCAGCCAGCTAGGGGGCACGCAGTATTTT. Translating it yields CASSQLGGTQYF.